This record concerns one T cell receptor beta chain sequence. Its antigen remains undetermined. No clone much larger than this one lies a single base away; base qualities are absent. The entry originates in a study of T-cell reconstitution after alpha-beta-depleted transplantation in children (dated by TCRdb to the mid-2010s). About the study as a whole: Using TCR repertoire profiling, the study followed T-cell immune reconstitution in a quantitative way in children after TCRalphabeta/CD19-depleted allogeneic hematopoietic cell transplantation. The paper as a whole reports these results and caveats: Over subsequent months, a decline in hyperexpanded clone frequencies was noted, and after one year, T-cell counts and TCRbeta diversity were mostly ascribed to newly produced T cells. The high TCRbeta diversity at day 60 in some patients was ascribed to recipient T cells and intrathymic progenitors that had survived conditioning. The apparently early recovery of alphabetaT-cell counts about two months after transplant reportedly depended on only several hundred rapidly expanded clones that came from non-depleted graft cells.

Library construction relied on PCR. Sequencing relied on an Illumina HiSeq 2500. To normalize quantification of the TCRbeta repertoire, the TCR libraries were built with molecular barcoding that relied on unique molecular identifiers. TCRdb trimmed public reads at Q25 via fastp, called clones via MiXCR and kept in-frame beta chains. Each CDR3 protein gets just one entry, which takes the most common genes and DNA from the rows behind it. The table for this sample lists 400,000 to 450,000 distinct CDR3 sequences; about 40% of them were counted only once. 27% of the sample rests with the top ten. The cysteine opens and the phenylalanine closes a CDR3 of 14 amino acids. The only DNA kept is the CDR3, 42 bases in frame from the first base. V loses 5 bases at its end and J loses 6 bases; junction bases beyond the gene matches: 5. CDR1 SGHTA and CDR2 FQGNSA are derived from the germline V gene. The treatment or condition label, read with the paper, signifies: allogeneic hematopoietic cell transplantation with graft depleted of TCRalphabeta T cells and CD19 B cells. TCRalphabeta/CD19-depleted allogeneic hematopoietic cell grafts were given to the transplant recipients, all of whom were children.

The origin of this receptor is a girl between 2 and 10 years old with aplastic anemia, due to receive a stem cell transplant. Rearrangement joined TRBV7-2 to TRBJ2-1; the junction holds 9 bases that match TRBD2. The sequencing here drew on PBMCs, taken before TCRalphabeta/CD19-depleted stem cell transplant. The CDR3: CASSALAGSNEQFF. The sequenced DNA is TGTGCCAGCAGCGCTCTAGCGGGGTCCAATGAGCAGTTCTTC.